The rows below give T cell receptor beta chains drawn from one sample of a study of T cells in Graves' hyperthyroidism and ophthalmopathy. TCRdb re-called the multiplex PCR reads through MiXCR, storing one row per CDR3 protein. In the table there are fewer than 350,000 distinct CDR3 sequences, 15% to 20% of which are singletons. Sequencing was performed on blood. These TCRs come from a woman in her forties or fifties with Graves' hyperthyroidism. The CDR3 runs from the conserved cysteine through the conserved F or W. The order of the fields is D gene, V gene, J gene, clone size, CDR3 protein, CDR3 DNA. The D gene is left open where the match is weak. Rows may omit the clone size; those that give it use once, few, many or a size class.

D: TRBD1
V: TRBV12-3/TRBV12-4
J: TRBJ2-1
size: few
CDR3: CASSSTGTGSHEQFF
DNA: TGTGCCAGCAGTTCTACCGGGACAGGGTCCCATGAGCAGTTCTTC

D: TRBD2
V: TRBV19
J: TRBJ2-7
size: -
CDR3: CASGLAGEEQYF
DNA: TGTGCCAGCGGACTAGCGGGAGAGGAGCAGTACTTC

D: TRBD1
V: TRBV19
J: TRBJ1-1
size: -
CDR3: CASRRDRKNTEAFF
DNA: TGTGCCAGTAGGCGGGACAGGAAAAACACTGAAGCTTTCTTT

D: TRBD1
V: TRBV2
J: TRBJ1-5
size: few
CDR3: CASSRDRGISGGQPQHF
DNA: TGTGCCAGCAGTAGGGACAGGGGGATATCAGGGGGTCAGCCCCAGCATTTT

D: -
V: TRBV20-1
J: TRBJ2-1
size: -
CDR3: CSARVAGMYGQFF
DNA: TGCAGTGCTAGAGTGGCAGGGATGTATGGGCAGTTCTTC

D: -
V: TRBV11-2
J: TRBJ2-1
size: many
CDR3: CASSLGRASSYNEQFF
DNA: TGTGCCAGCAGCTTAGGCAGGGCAAGCTCCTACAATGAGCAGTTCTTC

D: TRBD1
V: TRBV5-6
J: TRBJ2-1
size: few
CDR3: CASSLVVGRGSYNEQFF
DNA: TGTGCCAGCAGCTTGGTGGTGGGCAGGGGGTCCTACAATGAGCAGTTCTTC

D: TRBD1
V: TRBV9
J: TRBJ1-6
size: -
CDR3: CASSARQGPNSPLHF
DNA: TGTGCCAGCAGCGCCCGACAGGGTCCTAATTCACCCCTCCACTTT

D: TRBD2
V: TRBV6-2/TRBV6-3
J: TRBJ2-2
size: -
CDR3: CASSTTSSTGELFF
DNA: TGTGCCAGCAGTACGACTAGCAGCACCGGGGAGCTGTTTTTT

D: -
V: TRBV27
J: TRBJ1-1
size: -
CDR3: CASRSGRTEAFF
DNA: TGTGCCAGCAGGTCGGGCCGGACTGAAGCTTTCTTT

D: TRBD1
V: TRBV10-2
J: TRBJ2-1
size: -
CDR3: CASRATGGYRSYNEQFF
DNA: TGCGCCAGCAGGGCGACAGGGGGCTATCGCTCCTACAATGAGCAGTTCTTC

D: -
V: TRBV7-2
J: TRBJ1-4
size: few
CDR3: CASSSGTLNEKLFF
DNA: TGTGCCAGCAGCTCCGGGACCCTTAATGAAAAACTGTTTTTT

D: TRBD1
V: TRBV24-1
J: TRBJ2-3
size: few
CDR3: CATSDPSKPGQGVTDTQYF
DNA: TGTGCCACCAGTGATCCTTCCAAGCCGGGACAGGGCGTAACAGATACGCAGTATTTT

D: -
V: TRBV6-1
J: TRBJ1-2
size: few
CDR3: CASSEARYGYTF
DNA: TGTGCCAGCAGTGAAGCCCGGTATGGCTACACCTTC

D: TRBD1
V: TRBV5-1
J: TRBJ2-1
size: -
CDR3: CASRLGQGARSSEQFF
DNA: TGCGCCAGCAGACTAGGACAGGGGGCGCGATCAAGTGAGCAGTTCTTC

D: -
V: TRBV20-1
J: TRBJ2-5
size: few
CDR3: CSARTATTQYF
DNA: TGCAGTGCTAGAACGGCGACGACCCAGTACTTC

D: -
V: TRBV28
J: TRBJ1-5
size: -
CDR3: CASSFRNSNQPQHF
DNA: TGTGCCAGCAGTTTTCGGAATAGCAATCAGCCCCAGCATTTT

D: -
V: TRBV12-3/TRBV12-4
J: TRBJ1-2
size: -
CDR3: CASSHRGSYGYTF
DNA: TGTGCCAGCAGTCACCGGGGGTCATATGGCTACACCTTC

D: TRBD1
V: TRBV29-1
J: TRBJ1-5
size: few
CDR3: CSVRTGYSFNQPQHF
DNA: TGCAGCGTTAGGACAGGGTACTCCTTCAATCAGCCCCAGCATTTT

D: -
V: TRBV10-3
J: TRBJ1-6
size: many
CDR3: CAITAGGDNSPLHF
DNA: TGTGCCATCACCGCTGGTGGGGATAATTCACCCCTCCACTTT

D: -
V: TRBV5-1
J: TRBJ2-2
size: -
CDR3: CASSLTTGNTGELFF
DNA: TGCGCCAGCAGCTTGACGACAGGGAACACCGGGGAGCTGTTTTTT

D: TRBD2
V: TRBV20-1
J: TRBJ2-5
size: -
CDR3: CSARDLERGGETQYF
DNA: TGCAGTGCTAGAGATTTGGAGCGGGGGGGGGAGACCCAGTACTTC

D: -
V: TRBV9
J: TRBJ2-7
size: -
CDR3: CASSPPESYEQYF
DNA: TGTGCCAGCAGCCCCCCGGAGAGCTACGAGCAGTACTTC

D: TRBD1
V: TRBV20-1
J: TRBJ2-3
size: many
CDR3: CSARVTGEDTQYF
DNA: TGCAGTGCTAGAGTTACAGGGGAAGATACGCAGTATTTT

D: -
V: TRBV20-1
J: TRBJ2-3
size: -
CDR3: CSARDLLGGGETDTQYF
DNA: TGCAGTGCTAGAGATCTCTTGGGGGGGGGCGAAACAGATACGCAGTATTTT

D: -
V: TRBV20-1
J: TRBJ2-7
size: -
CDR3: CSARKPGTYEQYF
DNA: TGCAGTGCTAGGAAGCCAGGAACCTACGAGCAGTACTTC

D: -
V: TRBV6-1
J: TRBJ2-3
size: -
CDR3: CASARTDITDTQYF
DNA: TGTGCCAGCGCCAGGACAGATATCACAGATACGCAGTATTTT

D: TRBD2
V: TRBV10-3
J: TRBJ2-7
size: -
CDR3: CAIKQGLAGGEQYF
DNA: TGTGCCATCAAGCAAGGACTAGCGGGAGGCGAGCAGTACTTC

D: TRBD1
V: TRBV6-1
J: TRBJ1-2
size: many
CDR3: CASSFDRDDGYTF
DNA: TGTGCCAGCAGCTTTGACAGGGATGATGGCTACACCTTC

D: -
V: TRBV11-2
J: TRBJ2-3
size: few
CDR3: CASSLDSNQGTFTDTQYF
DNA: TGTGCCAGCAGCTTAGACTCAAATCAGGGGACTTTCACAGATACGCAGTATTTT

D: TRBD1
V: TRBV3-1
J: TRBJ2-7
size: -
CDR3: CASSPRDRNYEQYF
DNA: TGTGCCAGCAGCCCCCGGGACAGGAACTACGAGCAGTACTTC

D: -
V: TRBV5-5
J: TRBJ1-2
size: many
CDR3: CASSLGGDYGYTF
DNA: TGTGCCAGCAGCTTGGGAGGCGACTATGGCTACACCTTC

D: -
V: TRBV11-1
J: TRBJ2-7
size: many
CDR3: CASSLDRALGEQYF
DNA: TGTGCCAGCAGCTTAGACAGGGCTCTCGGTGAGCAGTACTTC

D: -
V: TRBV7-3
J: TRBJ2-1
size: few
CDR3: CASSLRLANEQFF
DNA: TGTGCCAGCAGCTTAAGACTGGCCAATGAGCAGTTCTTC

D: -
V: TRBV5-1
J: TRBJ2-1
size: few
CDR3: CASSLASGEMVQFF
DNA: TGCGCCAGCAGCTTGGCCTCTGGGGAAATGGTGCAGTTCTTC

D: -
V: TRBV28
J: TRBJ2-4
size: few
CDR3: CASSLTVLGIQYF
DNA: TGTGCCAGCAGTTTAACAGTTTTAGGCATTCAGTACTTC

D: -
V: TRBV12-3/TRBV12-4
J: TRBJ2-5
size: many
CDR3: CASSLTQGTETQYF
DNA: TGTGCCAGCAGCCTCACCCAAGGGACAGAGACCCAGTACTTC

D: TRBD1
V: TRBV9
J: TRBJ1-3
size: -
CDR3: CASSPRTGTTGNTIYF
DNA: TGTGCCAGCAGCCCCCGGACAGGGACGACTGGAAACACCATATATTTT

D: TRBD2
V: TRBV20-1
J: TRBJ2-1
size: -
CDR3: CSARDGTSGYNEQFF
DNA: TGCAGTGCTAGAGATGGGACTAGCGGATACAATGAGCAGTTCTTC

D: TRBD1
V: TRBV12-3/TRBV12-4
J: TRBJ2-4
size: many
CDR3: CASSPSGTGNADIQYF
DNA: TGTGCCAGCAGTCCCAGCGGGACAGGGAATGCGGACATTCAGTACTTC

D: -
V: TRBV12-3/TRBV12-4
J: TRBJ1-2
size: -
CDR3: CASRHSGGLMGGYTF
DNA: TGTGCCAGCAGACACTCCGGAGGGTTGATGGGTGGCTACACCTTC

D: -
V: TRBV12-3/TRBV12-4
J: TRBJ1-5
size: few
CDR3: CASTEQGQPQHF
DNA: TGTGCCAGCACCGAACAGGGACAGCCCCAGCATTTT

D: -
V: TRBV28
J: TRBJ2-2
size: few
CDR3: CASSSSSERVGELFF
DNA: TGTGCCAGCAGTTCCTCTAGCGAGAGGGTCGGGGAGCTGTTTTTT

D: TRBD2
V: TRBV5-1
J: TRBJ2-3
size: -
CDR3: CATKAGLAGGPDTQYF
DNA: TGCGCCACCAAAGCCGGACTAGCGGGAGGGCCAGATACGCAGTATTTT

D: -
V: TRBV27
J: TRBJ2-1
size: many
CDR3: CASSLQASNEQFF
DNA: TGTGCCAGCAGTCTCCAGGCCAGCAATGAGCAGTTCTTC

D: TRBD2
V: TRBV7-3
J: TRBJ2-2
size: -
CDR3: CASSLSVGDYHNTGELFF
DNA: TGTGCCAGCAGCTTAAGTGTAGGGGACTACCACAACACCGGGGAGCTGTTTTTT

D: -
V: TRBV5-1
J: TRBJ1-5
size: few
CDR3: CASTTSTPQHF
DNA: TGCGCCAGCACTACAAGTACGCCCCAGCATTTT

D: -
V: TRBV4-2
J: TRBJ1-1
size: -
CDR3: CASSQEVWMTEAFF
DNA: TGTGCCAGCAGCCAAGAGGTATGGATGACTGAAGCTTTCTTT

D: TRBD1
V: TRBV28
J: TRBJ2-5
size: -
CDR3: CASSPAPGQLQETQYF
DNA: TGTGCCAGCAGTCCTGCACCGGGACAGCTCCAAGAGACCCAGTACTTC

D: -
V: TRBV20-1
J: TRBJ2-2
size: many
CDR3: CSASEANTGELFF
DNA: TGCAGTGCTAGCGAGGCGAACACCGGGGAGCTGTTTTTT

D: TRBD1
V: TRBV7-3
J: TRBJ2-1
size: few
CDR3: CASSWDRGQYNEQFF
DNA: TGTGCCAGCAGCTGGGACAGGGGGCAATACAATGAGCAGTTCTTC

D: -
V: TRBV5-6
J: TRBJ2-5
size: few
CDR3: CASSLGQIRGRETQYF
DNA: TGTGCCAGCAGCTTGGGCCAAATCAGGGGACGAGAGACCCAGTACTTC

D: TRBD1
V: TRBV6-1
J: TRBJ1-2
size: many
CDR3: CASSEAVPGTGYGYTF
DNA: TGTGCCAGCAGTGAAGCTGTACCCGGGACAGGATACGGCTACACCTTC

D: TRBD2
V: TRBV12-3/TRBV12-4
J: TRBJ2-5
size: many
CDR3: CASSRTSGYQETQYF
DNA: TGTGCCAGCAGCAGGACTAGTGGGTACCAAGAGACCCAGTACTTC